This TCR beta chain originates from a study of patients and donors after allogeneic stem cell transplantation. The CDR3 has 16 amino acids. From germline, CDR1 is MNHNS and CDR2 SASEGT. V shed 5 bases, J shed 4 bases, and the junction held 9 bases outside the gene matches. TCRdb called the RT-PCR reads again in MiXCR, with one record for every CDR3 protein. The table shows about 23,000 distinct CDR3 sequences, with around 28% occurring only once. The sample was blood, either unsorted or a sorted T cell fraction (not recorded which). The clonotype was recovered from a human donor who was either an allogeneic HSCT recipient or a stem cell or donor lymphocyte infusion donor (not recorded which). It is not recorded whose cells these are; they may come from a transplant donor. The V call is TRBV6-1, the J call TRBJ1-4, with 8 nucleotides matching TRBD1. DNA of the CDR3: TGTGCCAGCAGTAGACTTACAGGGGGTTATAATGAAAAACTGTTTTTT. Protein sequence: CASSRLTGGYNEKLFF.